This is a list of T cell receptor beta chains from one sample in a study of blood T cells in healthy people across ages. TCRdb itself ran the 5' RACE reads through MiXCR, one entry per CDR3 protein. The sample has some 710,000 distinct CDR3 sequences, about 42% seen once. Source material: blood. These TCRs come from an elderly man in good health. Each CDR3 is given with its conserved first and last residue. Each record gives: J gene, clone size, D gene, V gene, CDR3 DNA, CDR3 protein. D genes are given only for firm matches. Clone sizes are given selectively: once, few, many, or a class where the clone is expanded.

TRBJ2-6 - TRBD1 TRBV11-1 TGTGCCAGCAGCCCACCGGGACAGGAGTTCTCTGGGGCCAACGTCCTGACTTTC CASSPPGQEFSGANVLTF
TRBJ2-6 many TRBD1 TRBV12-3/TRBV12-4 TGTGCCAGCAGACCACAGGGGTCCGGGGCCAACGTCCTGACTTTC CASRPQGSGANVLTF
TRBJ2-7 few - TRBV6-4 TGTGCCACCAAGGGTAGGGCCTCCCACAATGAGCAGTACTTC CATKGRASHNEQYF
TRBJ2-6 - - TRBV5-1 TGCGCCAGCAGCTTGGGCATGGATGGGGGCGCTGGGGCCAACGTCCTGACTTTC CASSLGMDGGAGANVLTF
TRBJ1-1 few - TRBV7-2 TGTGCCAGCAGCTTAGAAGGGGGGTTAAGGAACACTGAAGCTTTCTTT CASSLEGGLRNTEAFF
TRBJ2-1 - - TRBV7-2 TGTGCCAGCAGCTTAGGAGCGGCGCAAGAGACCCAGTTCTTC CASSLGAAQETQFF
TRBJ2-5 few - TRBV6-5 TGTGCCAGCCCGTTTCCGAGGACCCAGTACTTC CASPFPRTQYF
TRBJ2-7 - - TRBV30 TGTGCCTGGAGTGTTCAGGGCAGCTACGAGCAGTACTTC CAWSVQGSYEQYF
TRBJ2-3 few - TRBV5-1 TGCGCCAGCAGGACTGAGATGACAGATACGCAGTATTTT CASRTEMTDTQYF
TRBJ1-5 - - TRBV20-1 TGCAGTGCTAGGAAGGGGCTTGGGGGCAATCAGCCCCAGCATTTT CSARKGLGGNQPQHF
TRBJ2-1 - - TRBV6-5 TGTGCCAGCAAGGAGGGCCTCTACAATGAGCAGTTCTTC CASKEGLYNEQFF
TRBJ2-4 few TRBD1 TRBV28 TGTGCCAGCAGTCCGACAGGGGGGTTTGACATTCAGTACTTC CASSPTGGFDIQYF
TRBJ2-5 - - TRBV14 TGTGCCAGCAGCCAAGATGCCGGCCTAGCTTTGGAGACCCAGTACTTC CASSQDAGLALETQYF
TRBJ2-3 - - TRBV7-9 TGTGCCAGCGGTAATCGTCGACTAGTTGGTACAGATACGCAGTATTTT CASGNRRLVGTDTQYF
TRBJ2-3 - TRBD2 TRBV20-1 TGCAGTGCGCTGGGGGGGTATACGCAGTATTTT CSALGGYTQYF
TRBJ2-5 - - TRBV7-9 TGTGCCAGCAGCCAAAGTAACGGGGGAGAGACCCAGTACTTC CASSQSNGGETQYF
TRBJ2-5 few TRBD2 TRBV28 TGTGCCAGCATAAGGGGACTAGCGGGAGAGACCCAGTACTTC CASIRGLAGETQYF
TRBJ2-4 - - TRBV10-2 TGCGCCAGCAGTGGCGGTGACTACCGTAGCATTCAGTACTTC CASSGGDYRSIQYF
TRBJ2-7 - TRBD2 TRBV28 TGTGCCAGCTGTACCCCGGGCGGAGCGGGGGGGTACAAATACGAGCAGTACTTC CASCTPGGAGGYKYEQYF
TRBJ2-3 - - TRBV28 TGTGCCAGCAGTTTATTCCAGAAGGGAGATACGCAGTATTTT CASSLFQKGDTQYF
TRBJ2-7 - TRBD2 TRBV27 TGTGCCAGCAGCCCCGGGGGGGCTCTCTCCTCCTACGAGCAGTACTTC CASSPGGALSSYEQYF
TRBJ2-1 many - TRBV6-1 TGTGCCACCACCCAATCAGGACTCAGCTACAATGAGCAGTTCTTC CATTQSGLSYNEQFF
TRBJ2-1 few TRBD2 TRBV20-1 TGCAGTGCTAGCCTAGCGGGGAACAATGAGCAGTTCTTC CSASLAGNNEQFF
TRBJ2-3 - - TRBV7-2 TGTGCCAGCAGAAGTCCGGGACCCCAAGTCACAGATACGCAGTATTTT CASRSPGPQVTDTQYF
TRBJ2-3 - - TRBV27 TGTGTCAGCTCGGACCGCGAGGAGGATACGCAGTATTTT CVSSDREEDTQYF
TRBJ2-7 few TRBD1 TRBV5-1 TGCGCCAGCAGCTTGGCCGACAGGGTTGCGGTCTACGAGCAGTACTTC CASSLADRVAVYEQYF
TRBJ2-7 few TRBD2 TRBV6-2/TRBV6-3 TGTGCCAGCAGTAGCCCCTCTAGCGGGTTCACCTACGAGCAGTACTTC CASSSPSSGFTYEQYF
TRBJ1-4 - - TRBV27 TGTGCCAGCAAGGGCGCGCTACGGGGAAAACTGTTTTTT CASKGALRGKLFF
TRBJ1-2 few TRBD1 TRBV19 TGTGCCAGTAGGGGACAGACCCTAACCTTCTATGGCTACACCTTC CASRGQTLTFYGYTF
TRBJ2-4 - - TRBV18 TGTGCCAGCTCACTCCGGGACACTATAGCCAAAAACATTCAGTACTTC CASSLRDTIAKNIQYF
TRBJ2-1 once - TRBV13 TGTGCCAGCAGCTTAGTACGACAGAGCTCCTACAATGAGCAGTTCTTC CASSLVRQSSYNEQFF
TRBJ1-5 - TRBD1 TRBV20-1 TGCAGTGCTCGCTTTCAGGGGGGCCAGCCCCAGCATTTT CSARFQGGQPQHF
TRBJ2-7 - TRBD2 TRBV27 TGTGCCAGCAATAAGGCTAGCGGGGCTTTCTCGGCCTACGAGCAGTACTTC CASNKASGAFSAYEQYF
TRBJ1-4 - TRBD1 TRBV7-9 TGTGCCAGCAGCGGGACAGGAGCTAATGAAAAACTGTTTTTT CASSGTGANEKLFF
TRBJ2-4 - TRBD2 TRBV9 TGTGCCAGCAGCGCGTGGGGGGGTCCTCAGTACTTC CASSAWGGPQYF
TRBJ1-2 - - TRBV10-3 TGTGCCAGTAAGGTCAGCGGGGACAACTATGGCTACACCTTC CASKVSGDNYGYTF
TRBJ2-7 - - TRBV20-1 TGCAGTGCTGGAGACGGGAAAGCCTACGAGCAGTACTTC CSAGDGKAYEQYF
TRBJ2-5 few - TRBV20-1 TGCAGTGCCCCGCGGCAGCGGGAGACCCAGTACTTC CSAPRQRETQYF
TRBJ2-7 - TRBD1 TRBV6-5 TGTGCCAGCAGTTCCCCGGACAGGGGCGAGCAGTACTTC CASSSPDRGEQYF
TRBJ2-3 - - TRBV3-1 TGTGCCAGCAGCCAAGAGAACAGGGAATTGTCCACAGATACGCAGTATTTT CASSQENRELSTDTQYF
TRBJ2-7 - TRBD1 TRBV28 TGTGCCAGCACACCCCCGGGACAGGGGGACGAGCAGTACTTC CASTPPGQGDEQYF
TRBJ2-1 - - TRBV7-8 TGTGCCAGCAGCTTAGACGGTAGGGGGTGGCGGGAGCAGTTCTTC CASSLDGRGWREQFF
TRBJ2-1 - TRBD2 TRBV11-2 TGTGCCAGCAGCCGATTGGCCCCTGGGACTAGCGCATTCGATGAGCAGTTCTTC CASSRLAPGTSAFDEQFF
TRBJ2-1 few TRBD1 TRBV20-1 TGCAGTGCTCAAACAGGGGCCTCCTACAATGAGCAGTTCTTC CSAQTGASYNEQFF
TRBJ2-2 - - TRBV24-1 TGTGCCACGTCGGGGCTTTCGAATCCCGGGGAGCTGTTTTTT CATSGLSNPGELFF
TRBJ1-5 - TRBD1 TRBV28 TGTGCCAGCGCTGCGCAACGGACAGGGTCGGACAATCAGCCCCAGCATTTT CASAAQRTGSDNQPQHF
TRBJ2-5 - - TRBV2 TGTGCCAGCAGGGGAGAACAGGGGACCCAGTACTTC CASRGEQGTQYF
TRBJ2-2 few - TRBV6-2/TRBV6-3 TGTGCCACTAATAGCGGTACGAACACCGGGGAGCTGTTTTTT CATNSGTNTGELFF
TRBJ2-5 once TRBD2 TRBV7-2 TGTGCTAGCAGCTTAGTAGCGGGGGGCCTTACCCAAGAGACCCAGTACTTC CASSLVAGGLTQETQYF
TRBJ2-1 - TRBD1 TRBV11-3 TGTGCCAGCAGCCCCATGGCAGGGGGAACCTACAATGAGCAGTTCTTC CASSPMAGGTYNEQFF
TRBJ1-1 - - TRBV4-2 TGTGCCAGCAGCCAGGAAGGCCGGGCTGGCACTGAAGCTTTCTTT CASSQEGRAGTEAFF
TRBJ2-3 - TRBD2 TRBV5-5 TGTGCCGGCAATCCAGGACCTAGCGGGAGGCCGACAGATACGCAGTATTTT CAGNPGPSGRPTDTQYF
TRBJ2-2 many TRBD1 TRBV20-1 TGCAGTGCGGGGAAACAGGGGATCGGGACCGGGGAGCTGTTTTTT CSAGKQGIGTGELFF
TRBJ2-5 few TRBD2 TRBV7-2 TGTGCCAGCAGCGAACTAGCGGGAGACGAGACCCAGTACTTC CASSELAGDETQYF
TRBJ2-7 once - TRBV4-3 TGCGCCAGCAGCCAAGACGAACAGGGAGGGTACGAGCAGTACTTC CASSQDEQGGYEQYF
TRBJ1-2 - - TRBV20-1 TGCAGTGCTAGAGGGCAGACCGGTATTAACACCTTC CSARGQTGINTF
TRBJ1-4 few - TRBV12-3/TRBV12-4 TGTGCCAGCAGTTTAGGAAGGACAGACGGAAACGAAAAACTGTTTTTT CASSLGRTDGNEKLFF
TRBJ2-3 - - TRBV6-1 TGTGCCAGCGGGGGCCACCTCACAGATACGCAGTATTTT CASGGHLTDTQYF
TRBJ2-7 - - TRBV7-2 TGTGCCAGCAGCTTAGCATTCCAGGACGAGCAGTACTTC CASSLAFQDEQYF
TRBJ2-3 - TRBD2 TRBV10-3 TGTGCCATCAGTGGGCCGTCACTAGCGGGAGAGGGTACGCAGTATTTT CAISGPSLAGEGTQYF